This T cell receptor (beta chain) is from a study of T cell responses to AZD1222 COVID-19 vaccine. Study-wide findings and caveats: Among the donors, most were white British and more were female, and clonal diversity was possibly underestimated. The study reported that nearly half of spike-specific TCRs target unmutated variant regions.

TCRdb keeps only in-frame clones here, not all; method: immunoSEQ multiplex PCR. This table holds approximately 180,000 clones, less than 95% found once. As concerns this clone: Its target is unknown.

Sequencing was performed on peripheral blood, taken on day 0 of AZD1222 vaccination. The receptor was derived from an adult in good health.

The CDR3 protein is CASSSTGRANYGYTF. CDR3 DNA: TGTGCCAGCAGCTCGACAGGGAGAGCTAACTATGGCTACACCTTC. The J gene is TRBJ1-2, the V gene TRBV7-3; the match to TRBD1 covers 7 bases. The CDR3 is made up of 15 amino acids. V was pared by 4 bases and J by 0 bases, with 5 bases of the junction left unmatched. Germline V CDR1 and CDR2: SGHTA, FQGTGA.